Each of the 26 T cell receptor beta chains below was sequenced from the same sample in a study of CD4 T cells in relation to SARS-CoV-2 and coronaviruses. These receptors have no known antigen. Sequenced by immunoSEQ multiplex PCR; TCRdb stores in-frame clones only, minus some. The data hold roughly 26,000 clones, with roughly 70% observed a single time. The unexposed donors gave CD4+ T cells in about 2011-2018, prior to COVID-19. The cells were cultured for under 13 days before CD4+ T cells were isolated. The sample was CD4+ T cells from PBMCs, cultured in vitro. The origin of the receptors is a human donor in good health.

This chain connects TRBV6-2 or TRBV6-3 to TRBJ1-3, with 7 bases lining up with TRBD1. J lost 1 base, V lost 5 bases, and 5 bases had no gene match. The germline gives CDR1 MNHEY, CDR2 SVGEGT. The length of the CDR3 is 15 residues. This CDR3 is CASSTGTVSGNTIYF. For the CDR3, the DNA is TGTGCCAGCAGTACCGGGACAGTGTCTGGAAACACCATATATTTT.

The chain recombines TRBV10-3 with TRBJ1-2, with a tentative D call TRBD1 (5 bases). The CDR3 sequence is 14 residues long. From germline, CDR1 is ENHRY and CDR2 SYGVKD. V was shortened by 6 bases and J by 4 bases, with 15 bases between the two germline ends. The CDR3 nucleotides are TGTGCCATCAGGGGAGATAAGGGGATCTATGGCTACACCTTC. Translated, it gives CAIRGDKGIYGYTF.

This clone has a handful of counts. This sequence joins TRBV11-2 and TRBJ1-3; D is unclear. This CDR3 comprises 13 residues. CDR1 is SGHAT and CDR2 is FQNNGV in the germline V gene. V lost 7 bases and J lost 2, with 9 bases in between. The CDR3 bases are TGTGCCAGCAATACGGGTCCTGGAAACACCATATATTTT. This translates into CASNTGPGNTIYF.

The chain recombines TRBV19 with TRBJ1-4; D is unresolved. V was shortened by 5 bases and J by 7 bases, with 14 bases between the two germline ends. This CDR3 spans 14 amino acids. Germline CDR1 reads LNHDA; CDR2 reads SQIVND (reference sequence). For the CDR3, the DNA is TGTGCCAGTAGTTCCCGGGCCGCCGGTGAAAAACTGTTTTTT. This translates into CASSSRAAGEKLFF.

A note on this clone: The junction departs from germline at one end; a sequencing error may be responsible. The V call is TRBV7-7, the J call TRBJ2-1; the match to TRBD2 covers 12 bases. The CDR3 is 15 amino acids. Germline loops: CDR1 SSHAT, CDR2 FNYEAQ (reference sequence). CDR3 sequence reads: CASSPGLAGSDEQFF. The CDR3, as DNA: TGTGCTAGCAGCCCTGGACTAGCGGGATCCGATGAGCAGTTCTTC.

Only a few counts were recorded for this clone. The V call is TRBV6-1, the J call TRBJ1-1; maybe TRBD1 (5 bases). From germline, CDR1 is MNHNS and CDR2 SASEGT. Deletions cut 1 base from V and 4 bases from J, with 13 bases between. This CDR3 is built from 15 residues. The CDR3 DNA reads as TGTGCCAGCAGTGAAGGCCAGGGATGGGGCACTGAAGCTTTCTTT. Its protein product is CASSEGQGWGTEAFF.

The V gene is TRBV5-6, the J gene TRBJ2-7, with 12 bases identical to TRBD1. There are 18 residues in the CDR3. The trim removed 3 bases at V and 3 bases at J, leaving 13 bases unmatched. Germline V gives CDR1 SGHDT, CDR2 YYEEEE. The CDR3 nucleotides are TGTGCCAGCAGCTCCGGGACAGGGGGCCCCGGGACCTACTACGAGCAGTACTTC. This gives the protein CASSSGTGGPGTYYEQYF. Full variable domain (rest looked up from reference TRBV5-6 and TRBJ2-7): DAGVTQSPTHLIKTRGQQVTLRCSPKSGHDTVSWYQQALGQGPQFIFQYYEEEERQRGNFPDRFSGHQFPNYSSELNVNALLLGDSALYLCASSSGTGGPGTYYEQYFGPGTRLTVT.

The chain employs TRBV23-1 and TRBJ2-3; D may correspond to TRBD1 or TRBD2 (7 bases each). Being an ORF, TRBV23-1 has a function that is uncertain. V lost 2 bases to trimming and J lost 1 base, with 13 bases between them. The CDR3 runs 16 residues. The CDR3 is CASSQDAGGGTDTQYF. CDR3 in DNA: TGCGCCAGCAGTCAAGATGCAGGGGGGGGCACAGATACGCAGTATTTT.

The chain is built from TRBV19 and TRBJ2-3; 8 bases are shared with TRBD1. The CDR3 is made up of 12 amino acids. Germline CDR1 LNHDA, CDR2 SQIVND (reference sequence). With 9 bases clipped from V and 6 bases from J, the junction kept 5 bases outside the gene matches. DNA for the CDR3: TGTGCCAGCTCACAGGGGGTTGATACGCAGTATTTT. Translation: CASSQGVDTQYF.

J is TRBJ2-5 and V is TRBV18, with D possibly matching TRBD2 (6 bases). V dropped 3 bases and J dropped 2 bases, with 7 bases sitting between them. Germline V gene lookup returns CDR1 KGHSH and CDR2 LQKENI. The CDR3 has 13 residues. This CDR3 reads CASSPGSQETQYF. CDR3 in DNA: TGTGCCAGCTCACCCGGGAGTCAAGAGACCCAGTACTTC.

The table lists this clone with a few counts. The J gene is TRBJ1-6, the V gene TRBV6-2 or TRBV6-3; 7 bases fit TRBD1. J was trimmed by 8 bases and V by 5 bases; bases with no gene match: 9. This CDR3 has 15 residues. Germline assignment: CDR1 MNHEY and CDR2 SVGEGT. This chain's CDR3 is CASSQPTGDDSPLHF. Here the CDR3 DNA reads TGTGCCAGCAGTCAGCCCACAGGGGATGATTCACCCCTCCACTTT.

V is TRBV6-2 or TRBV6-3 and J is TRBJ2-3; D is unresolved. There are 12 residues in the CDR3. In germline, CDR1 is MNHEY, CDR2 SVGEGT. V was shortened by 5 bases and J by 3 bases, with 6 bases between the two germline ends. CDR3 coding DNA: TGTGCCAGCAGTAAGGAAACAGATACGCAGTATTTT. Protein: CASSKETDTQYF.

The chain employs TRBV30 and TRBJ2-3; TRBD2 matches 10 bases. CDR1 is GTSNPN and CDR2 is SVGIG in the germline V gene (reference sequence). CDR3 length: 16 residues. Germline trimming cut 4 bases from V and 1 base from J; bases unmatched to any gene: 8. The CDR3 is CAWTLRTSGRTDTQYF. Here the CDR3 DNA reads TGTGCCTGGACCCTCCGGACTAGCGGTCGCACAGATACGCAGTATTTT.

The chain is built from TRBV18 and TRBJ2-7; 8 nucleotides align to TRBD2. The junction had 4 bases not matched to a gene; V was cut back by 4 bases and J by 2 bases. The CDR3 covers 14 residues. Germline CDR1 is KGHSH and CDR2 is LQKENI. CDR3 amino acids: CASSRTSSTYEQYF. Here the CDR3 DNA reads TGTGCCAGCTCACGGACTAGCAGCACCTACGAGCAGTACTTC.

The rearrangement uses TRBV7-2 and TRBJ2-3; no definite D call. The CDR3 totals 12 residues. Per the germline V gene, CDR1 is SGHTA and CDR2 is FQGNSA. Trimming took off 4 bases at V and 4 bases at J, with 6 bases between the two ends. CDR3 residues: CASSSLADTQYF. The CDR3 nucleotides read TGTGCCAGCAGCTCTTTAGCAGATACGCAGTATTTT.

The DNA of the CDR3 is TGCGCCAGCAGCTACTCGCGGGGGTACAATGAGCAGTTCTTC. Translating it yields CASSYSRGYNEQFF. V gene TRBV5-1 combines with J gene TRBJ2-1; 7 nucleotides line up with TRBD2. Germline V gene lookup returns CDR1 SGHRS and CDR2 YFSETQ. The CDR3 runs to 14 residues. With 3 bases clipped from V and 4 bases from J, the junction kept 4 bases outside the gene matches. The full variable domain, in which reference TRBV5-1 and TRBJ2-1 provide the parts outside the CDR3, is KAGVTQTPRYLIKTRGQQVTLSCSPISGHRSVSWYQQTPGQGLQFLFEYFSETQRNKGNFPGRFSGRQFSNSRSEMNVSTLELGDSALYLCASSYSRGYNEQFFGPGTRLTVL.

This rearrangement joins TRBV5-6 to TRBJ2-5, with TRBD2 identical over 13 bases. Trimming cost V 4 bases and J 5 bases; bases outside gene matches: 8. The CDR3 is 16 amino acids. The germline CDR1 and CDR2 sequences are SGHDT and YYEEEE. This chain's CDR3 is CASSALTSGRLETQYF. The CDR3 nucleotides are TGTGCCAGCAGCGCCCTGACTAGCGGGAGGTTGGAGACCCAGTACTTC.

The CDR3 reads CASSQTSGRADGELFF. The CDR3 region has the DNA TGCGCCAGCAGCCAGACTAGCGGGAGGGCCGACGGGGAGCTGTTTTTT. This rearrangement joins TRBV5-1 to TRBJ2-2; the match to TRBD2 covers 14 bases. Trimming removed 4 bases from V and 7 bases from J; junction bases left unmatched: 6. In germline, CDR1 is SGHRS, CDR2 YFSETQ. The CDR3 consists of 16 residues.

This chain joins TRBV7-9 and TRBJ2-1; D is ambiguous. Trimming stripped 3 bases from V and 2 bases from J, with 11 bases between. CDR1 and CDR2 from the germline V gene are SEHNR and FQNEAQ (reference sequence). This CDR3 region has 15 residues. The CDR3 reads CASSFDTGPYNEQFF. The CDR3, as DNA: TGTGCCAGCAGCTTTGATACCGGACCCTACAATGAGCAGTTCTTC.

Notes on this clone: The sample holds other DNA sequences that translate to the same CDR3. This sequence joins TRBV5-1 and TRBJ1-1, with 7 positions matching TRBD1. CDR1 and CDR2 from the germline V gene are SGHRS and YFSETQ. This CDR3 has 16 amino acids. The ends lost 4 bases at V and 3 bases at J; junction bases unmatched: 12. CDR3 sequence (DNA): TGCGCCAGCAGCATGCGACAGGGCAATCGGCACACTGAAGCTTTCTTT. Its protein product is CASSMRQGNRHTEAFF.

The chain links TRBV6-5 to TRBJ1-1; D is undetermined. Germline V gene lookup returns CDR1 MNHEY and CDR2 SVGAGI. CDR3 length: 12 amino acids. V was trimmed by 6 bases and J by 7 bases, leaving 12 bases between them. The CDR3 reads CASSRRGGEAFF. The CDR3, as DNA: TGTGCCAGCAGCCGCCGAGGAGGTGAAGCTTTCTTT.

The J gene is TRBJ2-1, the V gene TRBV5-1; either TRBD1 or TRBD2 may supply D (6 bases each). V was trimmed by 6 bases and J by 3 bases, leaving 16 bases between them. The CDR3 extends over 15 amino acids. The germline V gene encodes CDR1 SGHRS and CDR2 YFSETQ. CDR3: CASTGGPGVYNEQFF. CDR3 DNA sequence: TGCGCCAGCACCGGGGGCCCGGGAGTCTACAATGAGCAGTTCTTC.

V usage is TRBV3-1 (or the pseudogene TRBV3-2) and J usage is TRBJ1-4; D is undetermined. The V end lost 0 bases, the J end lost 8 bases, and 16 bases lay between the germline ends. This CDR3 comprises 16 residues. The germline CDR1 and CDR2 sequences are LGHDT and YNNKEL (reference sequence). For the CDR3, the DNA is TGTGCCAGCAGCCAAGATCCCGGCCCCGCCGGGGAAAAACTGTTTTTT. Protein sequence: CASSQDPGPAGEKLFF.

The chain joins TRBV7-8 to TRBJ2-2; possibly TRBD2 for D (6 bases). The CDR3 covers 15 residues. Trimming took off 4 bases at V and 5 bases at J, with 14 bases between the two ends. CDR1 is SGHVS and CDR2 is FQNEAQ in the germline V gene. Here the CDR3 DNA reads TGTGCCAGCAGCTCGACTAGGGTCAGAACCGGGGAGCTGTTTTTT. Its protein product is CASSSTRVRTGELFF.

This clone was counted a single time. The CDR3 bases are TGTGCCAGCAGGGGGCTCCTTTCCTACGAGCAGTACTTC. Its translation: CASRGLLSYEQYF. V gene TRBV6-5 combines with J gene TRBJ2-7; possibly TRBD1 for D (5 bases). V lost 6 bases to trimming and J lost 1 base, with 10 bases between them. CDR1 and CDR2 (germline): MNHEY, SVGAGI. The CDR3 runs to 13 residues.

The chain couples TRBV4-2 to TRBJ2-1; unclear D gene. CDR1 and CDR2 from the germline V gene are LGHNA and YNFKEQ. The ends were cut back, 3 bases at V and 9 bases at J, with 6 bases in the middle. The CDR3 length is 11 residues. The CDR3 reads CASSQPGEQFF. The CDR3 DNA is TGTGCCAGCAGCCAGCCCGGTGAGCAGTTCTTC.